Presented here are 2 T cell receptor beta chains from one specimen sequenced in a study of lymphopenia after photon versus proton radiotherapy. Clones were read by immunoSEQ multiplex PCR, and TCRdb kept only the in-frame ones, dropping some. The table has 35,000 to 45,000 clones, around 83% seen once; the top ten hold under 25%. Material: peripheral blood, obtained from a patient treated with proton-based radiotherapy. The receptors were sampled from a woman aged 70-85 years with pancreatic cancer.

The chain has TRBV29-1 and TRBJ1-1, with D maybe TRBD1 (6 bases). Per germline, CDR1 SQVTM and CDR2 ANQGSEA. The length of the CDR3 is 15 residues. Trimming pared 4 bases from V and 3 bases from J, leaving 18 bases between. CDR3 nucleotide sequence: TGCAGCGTTGGGACAGTGATGCCCTCTGACACTGAAGCTTTCTTT. Protein product: CSVGTVMPSDTEAFF.

This clone was detected only a few times. The chain has TRBV19 and TRBJ1-2; TRBD1 matches 7 bases. Germline values: CDR1 LNHDA, CDR2 SQIVND (reference sequence). The CDR3 is 14 residues long. Trimming removed 9 bases from V and 4 bases from J; junction bases left unmatched: 11. This chain's CDR3 is CARTGTAIPYGYTF. DNA of the CDR3: TGTGCCAGGACCGGGACAGCCATTCCCTATGGCTACACCTTC.